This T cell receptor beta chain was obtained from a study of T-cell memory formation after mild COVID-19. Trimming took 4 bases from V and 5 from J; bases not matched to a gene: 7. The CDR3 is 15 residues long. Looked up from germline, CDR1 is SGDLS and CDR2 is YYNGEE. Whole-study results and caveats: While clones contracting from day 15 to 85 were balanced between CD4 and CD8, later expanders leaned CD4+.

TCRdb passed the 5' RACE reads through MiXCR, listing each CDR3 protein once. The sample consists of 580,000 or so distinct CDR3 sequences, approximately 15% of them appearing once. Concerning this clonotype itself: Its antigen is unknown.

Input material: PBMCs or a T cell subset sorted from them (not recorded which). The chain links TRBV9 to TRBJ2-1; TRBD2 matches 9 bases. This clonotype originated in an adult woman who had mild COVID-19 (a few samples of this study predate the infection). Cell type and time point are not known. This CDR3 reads CASSISGSSHNEQFF. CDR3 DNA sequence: TGTGCCAGCAGCATTAGCGGGAGTTCCCACAATGAGCAGTTCTTC.